The 18 T cell receptor beta chains below come from one sample, sequenced in a study of molecular identifiers for immune sequencing clone quantification. A single record per CDR3 protein comes from TCRdb applying MiXCR to the PCR reads. The sample comprises approximately 40,000 distinct CDR3 sequences, roughly 24% of which are singletons, and around 0.97% rests with the top ten. The sequenced sample was naive CD8+ T cells from blood, with Jurkat cell RNA spiked in. Described subset: FACS-sorted CD8+CD4-CCR7+CD45RA+ naive T cells. These receptors came from a human donor in good health. Some libraries in this study had Jurkat cell RNA spiked in.

Concerning this clonotype: A read error may explain this, as a much larger clone is one base away. The chain combines TRBV6-2 or TRBV6-3 with TRBJ2-7; 8 nucleotides line up with TRBD2. Germline V CDR1 and CDR2: MNHEY, SVGEGT. The CDR3 totals 14 residues. Trimming took 5 bases from V and 6 from J; bases not matched to a gene: 9. The CDR3 DNA follows: TGTGCCAGCAGTCGACTAGCGACGTTCGGCGAGCAGTACTTC. Its translation: CASSRLATFGEQYF.

The V gene is TRBV28, the J gene TRBJ2-2, with D perhaps being TRBD1 or TRBD2 (5 bases each). The germline V gene encodes CDR1 MDHEN and CDR2 SYDVKM. The V gene lost 3 bases and the J gene lost 1 base, with 18 bases spanning the gap. The CDR3 length is 18 residues. The CDR3 sequence is CASSLGRYDGQNTGELFF. The CDR3 DNA reads TGTGCCAGCAGTTTGGGACGCTACGACGGACAGAACACCGGGGAGCTGTTTTTT.

As concerns this clonotype: A much larger clone lies one base from this, so it may be a read error. The chain employs TRBV19 and TRBJ2-1; D is possibly TRBD1 or TRBD2 (5 bases each). Germline CDR1 LNHDA, CDR2 SQIVND (reference sequence). CDR3 size: 15 residues. In nucleotides, the CDR3 is TGTGCCCGTAGTATCAACGGGGCCCATCCTAATGAGCAGTTCTTC. It is translated as CARSINGAHPNEQFF.

A remark on this clonotype: It may be a read error: a sequence one base away is much more abundant. The rearrangement uses TRBV11-2 and TRBJ2-3; D may correspond to TRBD1 or TRBD2 (5 bases each). This CDR3 has 17 residues. Germline CDR1 is SGHAT and CDR2 is FQNNGV. V was pared by 1 base and J by 9 bases, with 23 bases between. CDR3 nucleotides: TGTGCCAGCAGCTTAGGCCCCTTGGGGCTAGCAACCGGCACGCAGTATTTT. Its protein is CASSLGPLGLATGTQYF. The full variable domain, its missing parts supplied by reference TRBV11-2 and TRBJ2-3, is EAGVAQSPRYKIIEKRQSVAFWCNPISGHATLYWYQQILGQGPKLLIQFQNNGVVDDSQLPKDRFSAERLKGVDSTLKIQPAKLEDSAVYLCASSLGPLGLATGTQYFGPGTRLTVL.

Details on this clonotype: Since a much larger clone is just one base distant, this may be a read error. This chain joins TRBV13 and TRBJ2-3; 7 nucleotides match TRBD1. This CDR3 contains 14 residues. CDR1 PRHDT and CDR2 FYEKMQ come from the germline V gene (reference sequence). V lost 4 bases, J lost 2 bases, and 3 bases stayed unmatched. CDR3 loop: CASSWGQLTDTQYF. CDR3 nucleotide sequence: TGTGCCAGCAGCTGGGGACAGCTCACAGATACGCAGTATTTT.

In its sample, this clonotype was seen a few times. The genes are TRBV7-9 and TRBJ1-1, with D hard to call. The length of the CDR3 is 15 residues. CDR1 and CDR2 from the germline V gene are SEHNR and FQNEAQ (reference sequence). V dropped 4 bases and J dropped 5 bases, with 17 bases sitting between them. CDR3 amino acids: CASSSSTKATTEAFF. CDR3 DNA: TGTGCCAGCAGCTCCTCCACGAAGGCCACTACTGAAGCTTTCTTT.

Details on this clonotype: This CDR3 is missing its conserved last phenylalanine or tryptophan, likely due to a read error. As DNA, the CDR3 is TGTGCCAGCAGCACCGGTACGGCGAGCTCCTACGAGCAGTACTCC. Translation: CASSTGTASSYEQYS. V and J are TRBV7-9 and TRBJ2-7, with D hard to call. The CDR3 is made up of 15 amino acids. Germline V gene data show CDR1 as SEHNR and CDR2 as FQNEAQ (reference sequence). The V end lost 5 bases, the J end lost 0 bases, and 14 bases lay between the germline ends.

This rearrangement joins TRBV30 to TRBJ2-1, with D possibly TRBD1 on 6 matching bases. V shed 4 bases and J shed 8 bases, with 12 bases lying between them. The CDR3 length is 12 residues. Per the germline V gene, CDR1 is GTSNPN and CDR2 is SVGIG (reference sequence). The CDR3 is CAWNREFDEQFF. The CDR3 coding sequence is TGTGCCTGGAACAGGGAGTTCGATGAGCAGTTCTTC.

Turning to this clonotype: A read error may be the cause here, since a much bigger clone is one base away. The genes are TRBV5-1 and TRBJ1-1; a possible D gene is TRBD1 (6 bases). Germline CDR1 is SGHRS and CDR2 is YFSETQ. The CDR3 sequence is 16 residues long. V was trimmed by 7 bases and J by 3 bases, leaving 22 bases between them. DNA of the CDR3: TGCGCCAGCGGTCCGGTTGGGGGCGCGAGGGACACTGAAGCTTTCTTT. Translation gives CASGPVGGARDTEAFF.

This clonotype was counted between two and nine times. This rearrangement joins TRBV27 to TRBJ2-7, with D unclear. This CDR3 comprises 14 residues. Between the trimmed V and J ends, which lost 3 bases and 0 bases, there was a span of 9 bases. Germline V lookup: CDR1 MNHEY, CDR2 SMNVEV (reference sequence). The CDR3 loop is CASSLSFSSYEQYF. The CDR3 DNA reads TGTGCCAGCAGTTTGTCTTTCAGCTCCTACGAGCAGTACTTC.

This clonotype appeared many times. This rearrangement joins TRBV29-1 to TRBJ2-7; D is uncertain. The CDR3 covers 13 residues. The ends were cut back, 6 bases at V and 1 base at J, with 13 bases in the middle. The germline gives CDR1 SQVTM, CDR2 ANQGSEA. The CDR3 loop reads CSVEDNISYEQYF. The CDR3 DNA reads TGCAGCGTAGAGGATAACATTTCCTACGAGCAGTACTTC.

This clonotype was observed at least ten times. The chain carries TRBV6-2 or TRBV6-3 and TRBJ2-7; D remains ambiguous. The CDR3 has 13 residues. V shed 7 bases and J shed 3 bases, with 13 bases lying between them. CDR1 is MNHEY and CDR2 is SVGEGT in the germline V gene. In nucleotides, the CDR3 is TGTGCCAGCACCCCGACCGCCGACTACGAGCAGTACTTC. Translating it yields CASTPTADYEQYF.

This clonotype was observed at least ten times. The chain carries TRBV4-3 and TRBJ2-1; unclear D gene. Germline V gene sequence: CDR1 LGHNA, CDR2 YSLEER. The CDR3 totals 16 residues. The ends were cut back, 0 bases at V and 0 bases at J, with 9 bases in the middle. Written as DNA, the CDR3 is TGCGCCAGCAGCCAAGATCGGGCGAGCTCCTACAATGAGCAGTTCTTC. It codes for CASSQDRASSYNEQFF.

The V call is TRBV5-4, the J call TRBJ1-1; no clear D. The CDR3 totals 13 residues. Germline V gene data show CDR1 as SGHNT and CDR2 as YYREEE (reference sequence). Deletions cut 6 bases from V and 6 bases from J, with 15 bases between. CDR3 loop: CASTLAGFAEAFF. In nucleotides, the CDR3 is TGTGCCAGCACTCTTGCGGGTTTCGCTGAAGCTTTCTTT.

This clonotype is medium-sized within its sample. V usage is TRBV7-2 and J usage is TRBJ2-3; no firm D call. Germline CDR1 and CDR2: SGHTA and FQGNSA. V lost 6 bases and J 4 bases, leaving 11 bases between the germline ends. This CDR3 region has 13 residues. The CDR3 reads CASSSQRSDTQYF. The CDR3 DNA reads TGTGCCAGCAGTTCCCAACGGTCAGATACGCAGTATTTT.

This clonotype ranks as medium-sized. The chain has TRBV4-2 and TRBJ2-1; 9 bases line up with TRBD1. Germline CDR1 LGHNA, CDR2 YNFKEQ. The CDR3 spans 17 residues. J gave up 3 bases and V 0 bases, and 6 bases lay outside the gene matches. The CDR3 loop reads CASSQDLGQGFYNEQFF. In DNA form, the CDR3 reads TGTGCCAGCAGCCAAGATTTGGGACAGGGATTCTACAATGAGCAGTTCTTC.

This clonotype has at least ten counts. The chain links TRBV6-6 to TRBJ1-2; 12 bases fit TRBD1. J was trimmed by 1 base and V by 5 bases; bases with no gene match: 8. This CDR3 spans 17 amino acids. Germline CDR1 is MNHNY and CDR2 is SVGAGI (reference sequence). DNA of the CDR3: TGTGCCAGCAGTCCAGGGACAGGGGGCGGAATTAACTATGGCTACACCTTC. Translation: CASSPGTGGGINYGYTF.

This clonotype is classed as medium-sized. The chain employs TRBV30 and TRBJ2-7, with D perhaps TRBD1 or TRBD2 (5 bases each). Trimming removed 8 bases from V and 2 bases from J, with 10 bases in between. The CDR3 loop spans 11 amino acids. Germline loops: CDR1 GTSNPN, CDR2 SVGIG (reference sequence). CDR3 amino acids: CAGRDPYEQYF. CDR3 DNA: TGTGCCGGCCGGGACCCCTACGAGCAGTACTTC.